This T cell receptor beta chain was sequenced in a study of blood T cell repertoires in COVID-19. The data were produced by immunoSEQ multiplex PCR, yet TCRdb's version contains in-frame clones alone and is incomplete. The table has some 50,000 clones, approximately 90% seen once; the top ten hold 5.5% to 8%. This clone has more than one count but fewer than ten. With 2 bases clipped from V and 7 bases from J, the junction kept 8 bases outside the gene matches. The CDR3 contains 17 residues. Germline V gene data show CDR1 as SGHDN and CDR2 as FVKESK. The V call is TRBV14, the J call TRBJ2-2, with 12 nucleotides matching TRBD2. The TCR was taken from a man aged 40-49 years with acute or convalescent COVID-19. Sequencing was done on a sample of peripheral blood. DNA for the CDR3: TGTGCCAGCAGCCAATCCCCTAGCGGGAGGGCCGGCGGGGAGCTGTTTTTT. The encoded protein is CASSQSPSGRAGGELFF.